Listed below are T cell receptor beta chains from one sample, sequenced in a study of CD4 T cells in relation to SARS-CoV-2 and coronaviruses. TCRdb keeps only in-frame clones here, not all; method: immunoSEQ multiplex PCR. The sample records some 22,000 clones, about three fifths being singletons. For these receptors, no antigen is known. Sequenced material: CD4+ T cells from PBMCs, cultured in vitro. Source of these receptors: a human donor in good health. CDR3s include the opening cysteine and the closing phenylalanine or tryptophan. D genes are given only for firm matches. Clone size is stated in some rows and not others, as once, few, many or a class when expanded.

J gene: TRBJ1-3; D gene: NA; clone size: few; V gene: TRBV2; CDR3 DNA: TGTGCCAGCAGTGACAGGAAGAGCTCTGGAAACACCATATATTTT; CDR3 protein: CASSDRKSSGNTIYF
J gene: TRBJ2-1; D gene: NA; clone size: NA; V gene: TRBV7-9; CDR3 DNA: TGTGCCAGCACTACTTATCAGCGTAGCTCCTACAATGAGCAGTTCTTC; CDR3 protein: CASTTYQRSSYNEQFF
J gene: TRBJ2-3; D gene: TRBD1; clone size: once; V gene: TRBV29-1; CDR3 DNA: TGCAGCGTTGATCCCGGGACAGGGGGCCGGACAGATACGCAGTATTTT; CDR3 protein: CSVDPGTGGRTDTQYF
J gene: TRBJ2-7; D gene: NA; clone size: NA; V gene: TRBV7-2; CDR3 DNA: TGTGCCAGCAGACTGGGCCCACCCAACGAGCAGTACTTC; CDR3 protein: CASRLGPPNEQYF
J gene: TRBJ2-2; D gene: NA; clone size: NA; V gene: TRBV5-1; CDR3 DNA: TGCGCCAGCAGTGGACCAGCGAACACCGGGGAGCTGTTTTTT; CDR3 protein: CASSGPANTGELFF
J gene: TRBJ1-1; D gene: TRBD1; clone size: NA; V gene: TRBV29-1; CDR3 DNA: TGCAGCGCTCGCCGGGACAGGGGGGTAACTGAAGCTTTCTTT; CDR3 protein: CSARRDRGVTEAFF
J gene: TRBJ2-3; D gene: TRBD2; clone size: NA; V gene: TRBV6-5; CDR3 DNA: TGTGCCAGCAGTTATCGATCTAGCGGGGACACAGATACGCAGTATTTT; CDR3 protein: CASSYRSSGDTDTQYF
J gene: TRBJ2-3; D gene: NA; clone size: NA; V gene: TRBV7-2; CDR3 DNA: TGTGCCAGCAGCTGGACGGGCGGGGCTGGTTCCACAGATACGCAGTATTTT; CDR3 protein: CASSWTGGAGSTDTQYF
J gene: TRBJ2-7; D gene: NA; clone size: few; V gene: TRBV3-1/TRBV3-2; CDR3 DNA: TGTGCCAGCAGCCAAGGCCCTTACCGGGAGCAGTACTTC; CDR3 protein: CASSQGPYREQYF
J gene: TRBJ1-4; D gene: NA; clone size: few; V gene: TRBV19; CDR3 DNA: TGTGCCAGTGGTGACGGGGGCAATGAAAAACTGTTTTTT; CDR3 protein: CASGDGGNEKLFF
J gene: TRBJ2-5; D gene: TRBD1; clone size: NA; V gene: TRBV7-7; CDR3 DNA: TGTGCCAGCAGCCTGACCTGGGAACTAGGGGGCGAGACCCAGTACTTC; CDR3 protein: CASSLTWELGGETQYF
J gene: TRBJ2-1; D gene: TRBD1; clone size: once; V gene: TRBV4-1; CDR3 DNA: TGCGCCAGCAGCCCGGTCCGGGGACAGGTTATCAATGAGCAGTTCTTC; CDR3 protein: CASSPVRGQVINEQFF
J gene: TRBJ1-2; D gene: NA; clone size: NA; V gene: TRBV10-3; CDR3 DNA: TGTGCCATCAGTGAGAGTCTAACTAACTATGGCTACACCTTC; CDR3 protein: CAISESLTNYGYTF
J gene: TRBJ1-1; D gene: NA; clone size: NA; V gene: TRBV2; CDR3 DNA: TGTGCCAGCACAATAAGAGGGGGCACTGAAGCTTTCTTT; CDR3 protein: CASTIRGGTEAFF
J gene: TRBJ2-3; D gene: TRBD2; clone size: NA; V gene: TRBV11-3; CDR3 DNA: TGTGCCAGCAGCTTAGGGGTTGGCGGGAGAGGTACAGATACGCAGTATTTT; CDR3 protein: CASSLGVGGRGTDTQYF
J gene: TRBJ2-1; D gene: TRBD2; clone size: NA; V gene: TRBV20-1; CDR3 DNA: TGCAGTGCCAGTCTTAGCGGGAGGGCAAACAATGAGCAGTTCTTC; CDR3 protein: CSASLSGRANNEQFF
J gene: TRBJ2-5; D gene: NA; clone size: NA; V gene: TRBV5-1; CDR3 DNA: TGCGCCAGCAGCCGGGAAGGTCCAGTACAAGAGACCCAGTACTTC; CDR3 protein: CASSREGPVQETQYF
J gene: TRBJ1-2; D gene: TRBD1; clone size: NA; V gene: TRBV30; CDR3 DNA: TGTGCCTGGGCTCGGGACAGGTCGCTTAACTATGGCTACACCTTC; CDR3 protein: CAWARDRSLNYGYTF
J gene: TRBJ1-6; D gene: NA; clone size: NA; V gene: TRBV5-6; CDR3 DNA: TGTGCCAGCAGCCTCGGACAGTATAATTCACCCCTCCACTTT; CDR3 protein: CASSLGQYNSPLHF
J gene: TRBJ2-5; D gene: NA; clone size: NA; V gene: TRBV7-3; CDR3 DNA: TGTGCCAGCAGTCCCACAGGGATTCAAGAGACCCAGTACTTC; CDR3 protein: CASSPTGIQETQYF
J gene: TRBJ1-6; D gene: TRBD1; clone size: NA; V gene: TRBV6-5; CDR3 DNA: TGTGCCAGCAGCAGACAGGGCTCCTATAATTCACCCCTCCACTTT; CDR3 protein: CASSRQGSYNSPLHF
J gene: TRBJ2-7; D gene: TRBD1; clone size: NA; V gene: TRBV5-1; CDR3 DNA: TGCGCCAGCAGCCACCGACAGGGATACTACGAGCAGTACTTC; CDR3 protein: CASSHRQGYYEQYF
J gene: TRBJ2-1; D gene: TRBD2; clone size: NA; V gene: TRBV20-1; CDR3 DNA: TGCAGTGCTAGTGGGGGGGACTACTCCTACAATGAGCAGTTCTTC; CDR3 protein: CSASGGDYSYNEQFF
J gene: TRBJ1-1; D gene: NA; clone size: NA; V gene: TRBV5-6; CDR3 DNA: TGTGCCAGCAGCCTTGTGGGACATTCGAACACTGAAGCTTTCTTT; CDR3 protein: CASSLVGHSNTEAFF
J gene: TRBJ2-7; D gene: NA; clone size: NA; V gene: TRBV5-6; CDR3 DNA: TGTGCCAGCAGCCAATATGGAAGGACCGAGAACGGAGGGCAGTACTTC; CDR3 protein: CASSQYGRTENGGQYF
J gene: TRBJ2-1; D gene: TRBD2; clone size: NA; V gene: TRBV7-9; CDR3 DNA: TGTGCCAGCAGCCTCATGGCGGGAGGACTTGATGAGCAGTTCTTC; CDR3 protein: CASSLMAGGLDEQFF
J gene: TRBJ1-2; D gene: TRBD1; clone size: NA; V gene: TRBV6-5; CDR3 DNA: TGTGCCAGCGGACCGGGACAGGGGAACTATGGCTACACCTTC; CDR3 protein: CASGPGQGNYGYTF
J gene: TRBJ2-7; D gene: NA; clone size: once; V gene: TRBV5-5; CDR3 DNA: TGTGCCAGCAGCTTCGCGGGCAACTCCTACGAGCAGTACTTC; CDR3 protein: CASSFAGNSYEQYF
J gene: TRBJ1-2; D gene: NA; clone size: few; V gene: TRBV14; CDR3 DNA: TGTGCCAGCAGCCAGAGGAATTATGGCTACACCTTC; CDR3 protein: CASSQRNYGYTF
J gene: TRBJ1-3; D gene: NA; clone size: few; V gene: TRBV30; CDR3 DNA: TGTGCCTGGAGTCTCACATTTTCCCGCTCTGGAAACACCATATATTTT; CDR3 protein: CAWSLTFSRSGNTIYF
J gene: TRBJ2-5; D gene: NA; clone size: NA; V gene: TRBV5-1; CDR3 DNA: TGCGCCAGCAGCTTGGCATCCATCCAAGAGACCCAGTACTTC; CDR3 protein: CASSLASIQETQYF
J gene: TRBJ2-5; D gene: TRBD2; clone size: NA; V gene: TRBV10-2; CDR3 DNA: TGCGCCAGCAGTTTCCTCGGGCGGGGGGCCCAAGAGACCCAGTACTTC; CDR3 protein: CASSFLGRGAQETQYF
J gene: TRBJ2-2; D gene: TRBD2; clone size: NA; V gene: TRBV3-1/TRBV3-2; CDR3 DNA: TGTGCCAGCAGCCGAAGTCCGGGGACTAGCGGGAGGACGAACACCGGGGAGCTGTTTTTT; CDR3 protein: CASSRSPGTSGRTNTGELFF
J gene: TRBJ2-5; D gene: NA; clone size: few; V gene: TRBV5-1; CDR3 DNA: TGCGCCAGCAGCTGGACCCGCCTCGGGCAAGAGACCCAGTACTTC; CDR3 protein: CASSWTRLGQETQYF
J gene: TRBJ2-7; D gene: TRBD2; clone size: NA; V gene: TRBV6-5; CDR3 DNA: TGTGCCAGCAGTACGCCTAGCGGGAGCTATTTTTTC; CDR3 protein: CASSTPSGSYFF
J gene: TRBJ1-2; D gene: TRBD1; clone size: NA; V gene: TRBV30; CDR3 DNA: TGTGCCTCTACCAGGGACAGGAAAGGGCTCGGCTACACCTTC; CDR3 protein: CASTRDRKGLGYTF
J gene: TRBJ1-1; D gene: TRBD1; clone size: once; V gene: TRBV7-2; CDR3 DNA: TGTGCCAGCAGCCAGGGACAGCAGAACACTGAAGCTTTCTTT; CDR3 protein: CASSQGQQNTEAFF
J gene: TRBJ1-2; D gene: NA; clone size: NA; V gene: TRBV9; CDR3 DNA: TGTGCCAGCAGCGTAGGTCAGTATGACAACTATGGCTACACCTTC; CDR3 protein: CASSVGQYDNYGYTF
J gene: TRBJ2-7; D gene: NA; clone size: NA; V gene: TRBV11-2; CDR3 DNA: TGTGCCAGCAGCTTATCGGACGGAGGCTCCTACGAGCAGTACTTC; CDR3 protein: CASSLSDGGSYEQYF
J gene: TRBJ2-5; D gene: TRBD2; clone size: NA; V gene: TRBV29-1; CDR3 DNA: TGCAGCGTTGGGACTAGCGGGAGAAAGGGGGAGACCCAGTACTTC; CDR3 protein: CSVGTSGRKGETQYF
J gene: TRBJ2-1; D gene: NA; clone size: medium-sized; V gene: TRBV5-1; CDR3 DNA: TGCGCCAGCAGCTTGGAGGCAGCAAATTCCTACAATGAGCAGTTCTTC; CDR3 protein: CASSLEAANSYNEQFF